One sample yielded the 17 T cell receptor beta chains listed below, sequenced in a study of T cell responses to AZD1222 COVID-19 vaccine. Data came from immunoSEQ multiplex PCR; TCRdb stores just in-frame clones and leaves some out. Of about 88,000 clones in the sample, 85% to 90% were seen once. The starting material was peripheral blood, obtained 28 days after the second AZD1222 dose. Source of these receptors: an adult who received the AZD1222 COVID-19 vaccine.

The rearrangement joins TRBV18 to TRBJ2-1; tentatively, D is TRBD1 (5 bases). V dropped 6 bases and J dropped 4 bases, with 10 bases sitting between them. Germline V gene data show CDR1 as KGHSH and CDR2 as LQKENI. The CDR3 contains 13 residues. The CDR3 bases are TGTGCCAGCTCCACTGACAGTTACAATGAGCAGTTCTTC. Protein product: CASSTDSYNEQFF.

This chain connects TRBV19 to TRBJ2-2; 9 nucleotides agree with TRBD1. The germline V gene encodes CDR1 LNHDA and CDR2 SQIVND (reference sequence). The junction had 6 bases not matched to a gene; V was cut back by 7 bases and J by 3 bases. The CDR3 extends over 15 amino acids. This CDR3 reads CASKTGGAHTGELFF. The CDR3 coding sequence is TGTGCCAGTAAAACAGGGGGCGCGCACACCGGGGAGCTGTTTTTT. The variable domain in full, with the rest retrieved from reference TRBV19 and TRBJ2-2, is DGGITQSPKYLFRKEGQNVTLSCEQNLNHDAMYWYRQDPGQGLRLIYYSQIVNDFQKGDIAEGYSVSREKKESFPLTVTSAQKNPTAFYLCASKTGGAHTGELFFGEGSRLTVL.

DNA of the CDR3: TGTGCCAGCAGTCCTGCGGACACCTATGGCTACACCTTC. Translating gives CASSPADTYGYTF. The chain employs TRBV12-3 or TRBV12-4 and TRBJ1-2; possibly TRBD1 for D (5 bases). The CDR3 has 13 residues. Trimming took 5 bases from V and 4 from J, leaving 11 bases between them.

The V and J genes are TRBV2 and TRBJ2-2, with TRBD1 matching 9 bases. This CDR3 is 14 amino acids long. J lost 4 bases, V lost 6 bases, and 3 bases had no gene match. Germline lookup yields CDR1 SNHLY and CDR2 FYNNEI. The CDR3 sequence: CASRTGGTTGELFF. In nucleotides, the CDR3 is TGTGCCAGCAGGACAGGGGGGACCACCGGGGAGCTGTTTTTT.

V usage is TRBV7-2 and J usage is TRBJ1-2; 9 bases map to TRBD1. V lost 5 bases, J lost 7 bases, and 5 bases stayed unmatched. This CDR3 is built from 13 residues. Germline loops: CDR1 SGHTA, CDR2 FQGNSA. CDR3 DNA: TGTGCCAGCAGCATACAGGGGGCGGGTGGCTACACCTTC. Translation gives CASSIQGAGGYTF.

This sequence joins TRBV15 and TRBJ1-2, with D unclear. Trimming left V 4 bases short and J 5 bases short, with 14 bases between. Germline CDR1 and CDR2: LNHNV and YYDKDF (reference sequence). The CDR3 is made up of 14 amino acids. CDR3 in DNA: TGTGCCACCAGCAAGAGCTTGGGAATTTATGGCTACACCTTC. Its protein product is CATSKSLGIYGYTF.

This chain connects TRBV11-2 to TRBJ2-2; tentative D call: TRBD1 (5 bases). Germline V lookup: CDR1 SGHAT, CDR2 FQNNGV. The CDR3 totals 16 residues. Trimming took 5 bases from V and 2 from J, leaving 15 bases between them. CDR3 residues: CASSETTGLNTGELFF. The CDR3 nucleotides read TGTGCCAGCAGCGAAACTACAGGATTAAACACCGGGGAGCTGTTTTTT. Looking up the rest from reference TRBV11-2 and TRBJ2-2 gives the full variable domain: EAGVAQSPRYKIIEKRQSVAFWCNPISGHATLYWYQQILGQGPKLLIQFQNNGVVDDSQLPKDRFSAERLKGVDSTLKIQPAKLEDSAVYLCASSETTGLNTGELFFGEGSRLTVL.

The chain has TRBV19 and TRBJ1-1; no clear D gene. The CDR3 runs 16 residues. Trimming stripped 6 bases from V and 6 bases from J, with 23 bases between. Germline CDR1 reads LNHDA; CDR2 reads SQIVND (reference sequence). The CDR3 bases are TGTGCCAGTAGCCCTCAATGGTCCCGGGAAGGCGCTGAAGCTTTCTTT. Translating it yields CASSPQWSREGAEAFF. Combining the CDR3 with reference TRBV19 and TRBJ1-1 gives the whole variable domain DGGITQSPKYLFRKEGQNVTLSCEQNLNHDAMYWYRQDPGQGLRLIYYSQIVNDFQKGDIAEGYSVSREKKESFPLTVTSAQKNPTAFYLCASSPQWSREGAEAFFGQGTRLTVV.

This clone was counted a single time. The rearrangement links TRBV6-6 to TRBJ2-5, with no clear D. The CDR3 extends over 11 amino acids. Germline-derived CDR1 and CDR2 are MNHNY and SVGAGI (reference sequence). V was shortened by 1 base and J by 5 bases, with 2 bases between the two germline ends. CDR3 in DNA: TGTGCCAGCAGTTACTGGGAGACCCAGTACTTC. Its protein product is CASSYWETQYF.

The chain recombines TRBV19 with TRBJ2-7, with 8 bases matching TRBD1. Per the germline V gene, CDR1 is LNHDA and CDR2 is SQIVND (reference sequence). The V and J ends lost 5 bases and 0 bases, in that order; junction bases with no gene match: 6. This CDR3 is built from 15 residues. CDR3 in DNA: TGTGCCAGTAGTTCGGGACAGGTCGGCTCCTACGAGCAGTACTTC. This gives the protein CASSSGQVGSYEQYF.

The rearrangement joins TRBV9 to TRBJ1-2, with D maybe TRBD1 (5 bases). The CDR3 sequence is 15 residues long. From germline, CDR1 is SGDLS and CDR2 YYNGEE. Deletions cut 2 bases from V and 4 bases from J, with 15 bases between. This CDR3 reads CASSVGPESVYGYTF. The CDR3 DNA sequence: TGTGCCAGCAGCGTGGGGCCGGAGTCCGTCTATGGCTACACCTTC.

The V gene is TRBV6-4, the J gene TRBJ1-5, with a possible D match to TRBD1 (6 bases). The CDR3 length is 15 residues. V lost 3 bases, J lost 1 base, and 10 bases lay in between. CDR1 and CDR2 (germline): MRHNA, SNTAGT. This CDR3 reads CASSEQGGSNQPQHF. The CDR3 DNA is TGTGCCAGCAGTGAACAGGGTGGGAGCAATCAGCCCCAGCATTTT.

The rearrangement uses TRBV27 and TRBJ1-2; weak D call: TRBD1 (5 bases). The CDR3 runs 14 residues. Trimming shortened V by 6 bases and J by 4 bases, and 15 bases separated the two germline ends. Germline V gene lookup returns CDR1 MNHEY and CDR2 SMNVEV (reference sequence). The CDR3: CASRDSGISYGYTF. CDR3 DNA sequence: TGTGCCAGCAGGGACTCAGGGATCTCCTATGGCTACACCTTC.

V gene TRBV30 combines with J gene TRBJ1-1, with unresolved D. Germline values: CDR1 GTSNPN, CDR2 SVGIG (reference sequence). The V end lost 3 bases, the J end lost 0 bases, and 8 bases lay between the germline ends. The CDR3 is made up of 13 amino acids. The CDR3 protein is CAWRVAMNTEAFF. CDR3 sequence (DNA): TGTGCCTGGAGGGTAGCGATGAACACTGAAGCTTTCTTT.

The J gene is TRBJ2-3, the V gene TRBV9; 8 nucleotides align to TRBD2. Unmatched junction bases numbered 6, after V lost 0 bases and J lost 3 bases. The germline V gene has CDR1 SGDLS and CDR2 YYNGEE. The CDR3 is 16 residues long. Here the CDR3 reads CASSVEGSGATDTQYF. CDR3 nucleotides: TGTGCCAGCAGCGTAGAGGGTAGCGGGGCAACAGATACGCAGTATTTT.

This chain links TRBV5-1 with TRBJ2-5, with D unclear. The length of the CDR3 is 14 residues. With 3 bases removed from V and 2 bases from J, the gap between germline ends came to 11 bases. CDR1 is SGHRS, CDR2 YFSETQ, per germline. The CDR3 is CASSSWVEQETQYF. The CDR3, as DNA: TGCGCCAGCAGCTCTTGGGTAGAACAAGAGACCCAGTACTTC.

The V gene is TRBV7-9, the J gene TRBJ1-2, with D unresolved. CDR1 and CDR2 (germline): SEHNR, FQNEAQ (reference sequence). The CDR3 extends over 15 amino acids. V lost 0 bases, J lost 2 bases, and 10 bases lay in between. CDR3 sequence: CASSLAETANYGYTF. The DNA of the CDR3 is TGTGCCAGCAGCTTAGCTGAGACGGCCAACTATGGCTACACCTTC.